The T cell receptor beta chain described here comes from a study of breast tumors, draining lymph nodes, adjacent tissues. Study outcomes and limitations: Compared with lymph nodes, tumors were less diverse; compared with nontumor tissue, more. Findings are consistent with lymph node origin and intratumoral expansion of most tumor T cells.

Breast cancer patients provided tissue from their axillary draining lymph nodes. This clonotype was counted many times. No antigen is known for it. TCRdb called the multiplex PCR reads again in MiXCR, with one record for every CDR3 protein. The sample has more than 85,000 distinct CDR3 sequences, 21% seen once. Germline V gene data show CDR1 as SNHLY and CDR2 as FYNNEI. The CDR3 is 13 residues long. V lost 0 bases, J lost 1 base, and 0 bases lay in between. The TCR sequence derives from a female donor with breast cancer. Some clones in this sample may be carry-over from other donors' samples. The chain joins TRBV2 to TRBJ2-2; D is undetermined. The sequenced sample was axillary lymph node tissue. In DNA, the CDR3 is TGTGCCAGCAGTGAAGCGAACACCGGGGAGCTGTTTTTT. Translated: CASSEANTGELFF.